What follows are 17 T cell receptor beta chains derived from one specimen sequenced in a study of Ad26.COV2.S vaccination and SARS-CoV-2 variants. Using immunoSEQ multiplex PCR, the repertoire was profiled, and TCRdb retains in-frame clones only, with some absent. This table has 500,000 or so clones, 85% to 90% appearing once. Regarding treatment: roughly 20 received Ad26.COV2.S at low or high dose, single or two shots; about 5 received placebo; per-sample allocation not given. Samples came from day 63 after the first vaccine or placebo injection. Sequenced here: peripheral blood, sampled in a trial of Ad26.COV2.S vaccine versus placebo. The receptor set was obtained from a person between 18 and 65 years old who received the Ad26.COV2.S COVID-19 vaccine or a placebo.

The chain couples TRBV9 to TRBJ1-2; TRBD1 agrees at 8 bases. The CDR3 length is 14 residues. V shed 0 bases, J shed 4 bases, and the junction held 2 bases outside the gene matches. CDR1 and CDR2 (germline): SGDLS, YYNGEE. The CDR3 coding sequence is TGTGCCAGCAGCGTAGAGGGGACAGGCTATGGCTACACCTTC. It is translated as CASSVEGTGYGYTF.

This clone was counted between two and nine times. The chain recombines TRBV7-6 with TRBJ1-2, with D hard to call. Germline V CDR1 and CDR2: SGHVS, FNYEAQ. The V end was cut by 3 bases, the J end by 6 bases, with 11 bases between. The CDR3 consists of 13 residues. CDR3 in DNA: TGTGCCAGCAGCTTCCTAACTGGTGATGGCTACACCTTC. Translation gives CASSFLTGDGYTF.

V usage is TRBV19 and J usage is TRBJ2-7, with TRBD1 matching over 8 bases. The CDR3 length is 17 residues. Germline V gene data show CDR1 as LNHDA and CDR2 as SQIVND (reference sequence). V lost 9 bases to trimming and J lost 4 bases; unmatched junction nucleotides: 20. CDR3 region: CARPPGDKGQETYEQYV. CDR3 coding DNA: TGTGCCAGACCCCCCGGTGATAAGGGACAGGAGACTTACGAGCAGTACGTC.

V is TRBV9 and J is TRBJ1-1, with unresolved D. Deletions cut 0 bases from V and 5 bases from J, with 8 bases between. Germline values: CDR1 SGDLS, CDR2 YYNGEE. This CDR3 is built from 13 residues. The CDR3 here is CASSVELGTEAFF. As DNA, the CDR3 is TGTGCCAGCAGCGTAGAATTGGGGACTGAAGCTTTCTTT.

The CDR3 bases are TGTGCCAGCAGTGATTCCCCGAGCGGGGGGGCCTATGAGCAGTTCTTC. It yields the protein CASSDSPSGGAYEQFF. The rearrangement joins TRBV2 to TRBJ2-1, with TRBD2 matching 10 bases. Losses at the gene ends were 3 bases for V and 8 bases for J; bases not matched to a gene: 10. This CDR3 spans 16 amino acids. In germline, CDR1 is SNHLY, CDR2 FYNNEI.

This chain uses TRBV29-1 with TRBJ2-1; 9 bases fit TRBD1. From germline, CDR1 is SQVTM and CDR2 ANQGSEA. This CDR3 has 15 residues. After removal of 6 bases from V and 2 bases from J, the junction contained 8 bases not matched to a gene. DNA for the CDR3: TGCAGCGTAGGAGACAGGGGGACGCCCTACAATGAGCAGTTCTTC. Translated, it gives CSVGDRGTPYNEQFF.

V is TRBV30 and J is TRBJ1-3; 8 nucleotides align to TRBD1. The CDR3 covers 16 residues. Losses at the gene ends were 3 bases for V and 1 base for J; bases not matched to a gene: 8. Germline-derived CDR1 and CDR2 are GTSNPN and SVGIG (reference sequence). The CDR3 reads CAWSLSGGLSGNTIYF. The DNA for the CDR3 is TGTGCCTGGAGCCTCTCAGGGGGCTTGTCTGGAAACACCATATATTTT. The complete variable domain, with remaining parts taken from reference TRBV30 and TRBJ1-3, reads SQTIHQWPATLVQPVGSPLSLECTVEGTSNPNLYWYRQAAGRGLQLLFYSVGIGQISSEVPQNLSASRPQDRQFILSSKKLLLSDSGFYLCAWSLSGGLSGNTIYFGEGSWLTVV.

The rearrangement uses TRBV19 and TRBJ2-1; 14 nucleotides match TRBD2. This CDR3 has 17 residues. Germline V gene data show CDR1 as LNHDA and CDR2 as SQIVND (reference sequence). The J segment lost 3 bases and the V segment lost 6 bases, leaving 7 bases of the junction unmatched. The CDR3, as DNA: TGTGCCAGTAGCACCTCCGGACTAGCGGGAGGCTACAATGAGCAGTTCTTC. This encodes CASSTSGLAGGYNEQFF.

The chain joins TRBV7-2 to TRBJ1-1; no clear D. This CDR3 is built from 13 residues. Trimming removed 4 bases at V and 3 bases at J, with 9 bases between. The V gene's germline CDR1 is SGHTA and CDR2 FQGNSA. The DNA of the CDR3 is TGTGCCAGCAGCTGGATAGCGGACACTGAAGCTTTCTTT. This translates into CASSWIADTEAFF.

CDR3 sequence reads: CASSPDRGLGEQYV. CDR3 in DNA: TGTGCCAGCTCCCCCGACAGGGGGCTAGGCGAGCAGTACGTC. This chain connects TRBV18 to TRBJ2-7; 10 bases agree with TRBD1. Unmatched junction bases numbered 8, after V lost 6 bases and J lost 6 bases. CDR3 length equals 14 residues. Germline loops: CDR1 KGHSH, CDR2 LQKENI.

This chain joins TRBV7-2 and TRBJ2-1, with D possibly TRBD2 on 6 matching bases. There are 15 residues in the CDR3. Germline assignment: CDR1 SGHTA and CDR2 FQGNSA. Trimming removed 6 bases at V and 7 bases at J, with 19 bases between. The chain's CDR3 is CASSSGSTHGNEQFF. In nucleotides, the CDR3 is TGTGCCAGCAGTTCCGGGAGCACCCACGGGAATGAGCAGTTCTTC.

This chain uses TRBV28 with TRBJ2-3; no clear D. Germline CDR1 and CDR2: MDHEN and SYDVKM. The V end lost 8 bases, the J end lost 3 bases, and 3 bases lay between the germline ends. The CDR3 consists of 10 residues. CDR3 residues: CASGTDTQYF. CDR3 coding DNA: TGTGCCAGCGGGACAGATACGCAGTATTTT.

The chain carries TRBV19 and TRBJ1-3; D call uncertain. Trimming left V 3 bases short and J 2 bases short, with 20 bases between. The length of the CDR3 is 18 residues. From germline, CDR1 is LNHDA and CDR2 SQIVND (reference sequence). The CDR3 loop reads CASSILGGQTTPGNTIYF. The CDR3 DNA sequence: TGTGCCAGTAGTATTTTAGGAGGTCAGACCACACCTGGAAACACCATATATTTT.

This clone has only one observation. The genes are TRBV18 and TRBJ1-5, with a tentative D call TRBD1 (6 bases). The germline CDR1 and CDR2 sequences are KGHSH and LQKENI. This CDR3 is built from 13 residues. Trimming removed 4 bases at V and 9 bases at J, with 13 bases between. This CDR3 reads CASSLGGRWPQHF. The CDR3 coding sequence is TGTGCCAGCTCACTCGGGGGGCGGTGGCCCCAGCATTTT.

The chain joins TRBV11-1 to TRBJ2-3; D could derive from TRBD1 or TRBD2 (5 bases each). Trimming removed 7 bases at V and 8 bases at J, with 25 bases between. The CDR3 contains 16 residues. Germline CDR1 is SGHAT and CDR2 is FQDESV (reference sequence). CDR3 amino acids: CASTPSLALQGATQYF. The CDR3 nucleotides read TGTGCCAGCACCCCATCCCTAGCTCTTCAGGGTGCTACGCAGTATTTT.

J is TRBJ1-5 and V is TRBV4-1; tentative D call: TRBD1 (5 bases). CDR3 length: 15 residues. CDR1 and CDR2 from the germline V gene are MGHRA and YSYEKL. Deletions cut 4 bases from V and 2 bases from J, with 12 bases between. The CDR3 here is CASSPLGAGNQPQHF. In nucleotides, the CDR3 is TGCGCCAGCAGCCCATTAGGGGCCGGCAATCAGCCCCAGCATTTT.

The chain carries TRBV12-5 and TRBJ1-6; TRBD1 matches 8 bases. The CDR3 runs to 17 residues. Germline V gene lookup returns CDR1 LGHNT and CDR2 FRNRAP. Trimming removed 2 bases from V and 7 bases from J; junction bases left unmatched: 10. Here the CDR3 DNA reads TGTGCTAGTGGTTTGTTACAAGAACAGGGGGAAAATTCACCCCTCCACTTT. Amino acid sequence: CASGLLQEQGENSPLHF.